In this sample, the clone carrying this T cell receptor (beta chain) turned up many times. This sample was taken from a study of T-cell reconstitution after alpha-beta-depleted transplantation in children. The CDR3 extends over 12 amino acids. Germline CDR1 SQVTM, CDR2 ANQGSEA. V shed 4 bases and J shed 7 bases, with 11 bases lying between them. Molecular barcoding with unique molecular identifiers was used for the TCRbeta library. Each CDR3 protein gets one entry after TCRdb re-called the PCR reads with MiXCR. The sample has fewer than 130,000 distinct CDR3 sequences, 9% to 12% seen once. The sequence was collected from a human donor who donated a stem cell graft to a child with acute lymphoblastic leukemia. The sequencing used PBMCs from the stem cell graft donor, collected from the stem cell graft. This chain links TRBV29-1 with TRBJ2-1; D might be TRBD2 (5 bases). CDR3 loop: CSVGVAPNEQFF. Written as DNA, the CDR3 is TGCAGCGTTGGAGTAGCGCCGAATGAGCAGTTCTTC.